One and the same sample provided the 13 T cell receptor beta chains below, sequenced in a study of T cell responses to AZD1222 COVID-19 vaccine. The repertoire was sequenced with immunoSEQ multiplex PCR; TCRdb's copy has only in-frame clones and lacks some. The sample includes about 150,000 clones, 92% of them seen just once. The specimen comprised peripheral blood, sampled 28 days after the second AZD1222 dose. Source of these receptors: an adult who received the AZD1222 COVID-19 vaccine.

Here the CDR3 reads CASSLDRVSSYEQYF. In DNA form, the CDR3 reads TGTGCCAGCAGCCTTGACAGGGTTAGCTCCTACGAGCAGTACTTC. This rearrangement joins TRBV13 to TRBJ2-7, with 7 bases fitting TRBD1. V shed 5 bases and J 0 bases; nucleotides not matched to a gene: 7. This CDR3 is built from 15 residues. CDR1 and CDR2 (germline): PRHDT, FYEKMQ (reference sequence).

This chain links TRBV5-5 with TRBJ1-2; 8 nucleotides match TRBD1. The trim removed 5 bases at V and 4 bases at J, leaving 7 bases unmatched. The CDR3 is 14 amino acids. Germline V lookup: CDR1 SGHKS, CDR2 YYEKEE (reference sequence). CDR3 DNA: TGTGCCAGCAGAACCGCAGGGGGCGTCTATGGCTACACCTTC. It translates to CASRTAGGVYGYTF. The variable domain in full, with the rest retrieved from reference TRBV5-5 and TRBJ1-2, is DAGVTQSPTHLIKTRGQQVTLRCSPISGHKSVSWYQQVLGQGPQFIFQYYEKEERGRGNFPDRFSARQFPNYSSELNVNALLLGDSALYLCASRTAGGVYGYTFGSGTRLTVV.

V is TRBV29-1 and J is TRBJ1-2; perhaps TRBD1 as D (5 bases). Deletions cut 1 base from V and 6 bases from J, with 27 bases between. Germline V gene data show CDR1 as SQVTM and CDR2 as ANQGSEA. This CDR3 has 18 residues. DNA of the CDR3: TGCAGCGTTGAAGGCTACCAAAGGCGGCGGACAAGAAAGGATGGCTACACCTTC. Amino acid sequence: CSVEGYQRRRTRKDGYTF.

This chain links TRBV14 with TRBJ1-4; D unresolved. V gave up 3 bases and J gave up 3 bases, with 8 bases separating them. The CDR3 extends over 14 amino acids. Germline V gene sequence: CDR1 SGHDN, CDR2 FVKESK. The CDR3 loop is CASSQYSANEKLFF. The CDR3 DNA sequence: TGTGCCAGCAGCCAGTACAGCGCTAATGAAAAACTGTTTTTT.

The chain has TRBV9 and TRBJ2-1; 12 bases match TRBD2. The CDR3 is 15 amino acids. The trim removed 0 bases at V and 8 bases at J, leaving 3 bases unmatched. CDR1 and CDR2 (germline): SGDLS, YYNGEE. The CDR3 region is CASSVGTSGIYEQFF. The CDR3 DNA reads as TGTGCCAGCAGCGTAGGGACTAGCGGGATTTATGAGCAGTTCTTC.

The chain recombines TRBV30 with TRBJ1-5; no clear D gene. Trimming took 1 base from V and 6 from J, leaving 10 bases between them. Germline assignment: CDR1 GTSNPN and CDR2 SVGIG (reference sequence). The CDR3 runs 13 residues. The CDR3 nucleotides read TGTGCCTGGAGTGGCGGGTTTGGTCAGCCCCAGCATTTT. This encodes CAWSGGFGQPQHF.

The CDR3 protein is CASNLAGMGNQPQHF. The CDR3 DNA reads TGTGCCAGTAATCTCGCAGGGATGGGCAATCAGCCCCAGCATTTT. The genes are TRBV19 and TRBJ1-5, with D perhaps matching TRBD1 (5 bases). CDR3 length equals 15 residues. V was cut by 7 bases and J by 2 bases, with 15 bases left in between. Per the germline V gene, CDR1 is LNHDA and CDR2 is SQIVND (reference sequence).

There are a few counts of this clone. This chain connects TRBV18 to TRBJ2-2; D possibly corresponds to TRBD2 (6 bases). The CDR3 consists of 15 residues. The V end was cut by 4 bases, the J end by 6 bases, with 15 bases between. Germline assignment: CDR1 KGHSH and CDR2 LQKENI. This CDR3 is CASSRIREEAGELFF. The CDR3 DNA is TGTGCCAGCTCACGTATAAGGGAGGAGGCCGGGGAGCTGTTTTTT.

The CDR3 reads CASSSVRQGSNQPQHF. For the CDR3, the DNA is TGTGCCAGCAGTTCAGTAAGACAGGGAAGCAATCAGCCCCAGCATTTT. This chain joins TRBV7-9 and TRBJ1-5; 7 positions agree with TRBD1. Unmatched junction bases numbered 9, after V lost 6 bases and J lost 1 base. The length of the CDR3 is 16 residues. The germline V gene encodes CDR1 SEHNR and CDR2 FQNEAQ (reference sequence).

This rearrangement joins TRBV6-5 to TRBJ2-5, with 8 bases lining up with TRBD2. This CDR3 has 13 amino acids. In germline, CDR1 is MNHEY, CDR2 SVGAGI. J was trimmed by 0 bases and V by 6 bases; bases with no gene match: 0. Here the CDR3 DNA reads TGTGCCAGCAGACTAGCGGACCAAGAGACCCAGTACTTC. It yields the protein CASRLADQETQYF.

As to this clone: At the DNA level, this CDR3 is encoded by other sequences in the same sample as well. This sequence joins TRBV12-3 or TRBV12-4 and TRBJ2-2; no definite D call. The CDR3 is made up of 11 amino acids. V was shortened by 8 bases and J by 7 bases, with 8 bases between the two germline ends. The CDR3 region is CASSPGGELFF. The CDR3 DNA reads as TGTGCCAGCTCGCCGGGCGGGGAGCTGTTTTTT.

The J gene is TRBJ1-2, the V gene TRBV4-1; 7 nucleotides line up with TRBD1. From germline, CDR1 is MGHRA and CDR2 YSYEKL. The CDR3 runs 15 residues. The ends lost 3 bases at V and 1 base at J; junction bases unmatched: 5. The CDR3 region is CASSHPGTVNYGYTF. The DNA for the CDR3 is TGCGCCAGCAGCCACCCTGGGACAGTTAACTATGGCTACACCTTC.

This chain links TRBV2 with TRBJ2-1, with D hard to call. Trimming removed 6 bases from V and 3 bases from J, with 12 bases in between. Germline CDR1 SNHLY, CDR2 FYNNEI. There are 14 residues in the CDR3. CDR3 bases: TGTGCCAGCAGCGCCGACGAGATCTACAATGAGCAGTTCTTC. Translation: CASSADEIYNEQFF. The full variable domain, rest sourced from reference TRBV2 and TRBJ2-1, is EPEVTQTPSHQVTQMGQEVILRCVPISNHLYFYWYRQILGQKVEFLVSFYNNEISEKSEIFDDQFSVERPDGSNFTLKIRSTKLEDSAMYFCASSADEIYNEQFFGPGTRLTVL.